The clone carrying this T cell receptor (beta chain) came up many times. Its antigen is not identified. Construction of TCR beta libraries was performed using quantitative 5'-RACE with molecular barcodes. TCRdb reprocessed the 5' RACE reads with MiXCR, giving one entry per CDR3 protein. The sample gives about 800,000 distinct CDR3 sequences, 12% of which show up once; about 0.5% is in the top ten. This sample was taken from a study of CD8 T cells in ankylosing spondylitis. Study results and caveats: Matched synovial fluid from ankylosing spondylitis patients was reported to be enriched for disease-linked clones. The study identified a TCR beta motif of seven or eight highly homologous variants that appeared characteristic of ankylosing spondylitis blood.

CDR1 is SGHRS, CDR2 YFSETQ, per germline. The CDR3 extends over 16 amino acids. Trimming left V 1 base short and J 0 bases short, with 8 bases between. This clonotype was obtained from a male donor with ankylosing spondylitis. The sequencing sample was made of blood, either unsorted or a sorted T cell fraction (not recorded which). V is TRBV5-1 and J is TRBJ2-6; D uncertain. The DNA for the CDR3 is TGCGCCAGCAGCTTGTCCGTCAGCTCTGGGGCCAACGTCCTGACTTTC. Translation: CASSLSVSSGANVLTF.